This T cell receptor (beta chain) was retrieved from a study of cytomegalovirus exposure and HLA in healthy donors. Looking at the study overall: The study's early data release held around 85 million unique TCRs from HLA-typed donors.

Findings of the study overall: Rare TCR sequences dominated, though some public TCRs recurred in many donors. A later look showed TCR association rates differing by HLA locus, highest for DRB1 and lowest for HLA-C.

As for this clone: As yet, its antigen is unknown.

PCR primers comprised 60 Vbeta and 13 Jbeta primers. The repertoire was sequenced with immunoSEQ multiplex PCR; TCRdb's copy has only in-frame clones and lacks some. The sample records about 190,000 clones, 60% to 85% being singletons. V gave up 3 bases and J gave up 0 bases, with 8 bases separating them. The CDR3 loop spans 14 amino acids. Germline values: CDR1 LNHDA, CDR2 SQIVND (reference sequence). The rearrangement joins TRBV19 to TRBJ1-1; no definite D call. The sequence came from a woman under 30 in good health and CMV-seronegative. Material: PBMCs. The CDR3 DNA is TGTGCCAGTAGTATTCGGAGCATGAACACTGAAGCTTTCTTT. Its protein is CASSIRSMNTEAFF.